This paragraph covers one T cell receptor (beta chain) sequence. The data derive from a study of shared clonotypes between healthy human individuals. The J segment lost 5 bases and the V segment lost 2 bases, leaving 8 bases of the junction unmatched. This CDR3 comprises 16 residues. Per germline, CDR1 PRHDT and CDR2 FYEKMQ (reference sequence). Libraries were prepared by immunoSEQ multiplex PCR; TCRdb keeps only in-frame clonotypes and omits some of them. The data hold a few million clones, with more than 80% observed a single time. Sample: naive CD4+ T cells sorted from blood. The subset is: CD45RA+ positively selected. The rearrangement joins TRBV13 to TRBJ2-5; TRBD2 aligns across 10 bases. This clonotype originated in a man aged 18-30 years in good health. CDR3 protein: CASSLRSGGAGETQYF. For the CDR3, the DNA is TGTGCCAGCAGCTTAAGGAGCGGGGGGGCTGGGGAGACCCAGTACTTC.